This passage covers 3 T cell receptor beta chains from one sample sequenced in a study of T cells in localized non-small cell lung cancer. The table came from immunoSEQ multiplex PCR; TCRdb's copy has only in-frame clones and leaves some out. The profile shows roughly 76,000 clones, around 82% of them singletons. The source material was PBMCs, sampled before any cancer treatment. The receptors originated from a man between 35 and 75 years old with stage II squamous cell lung carcinoma.

V gene TRBV5-1 combines with J gene TRBJ1-1; the D gene is possibly TRBD1 (6 bases). Trimming removed 0 bases from V and 6 bases from J, with 15 bases in between. The CDR3 totals 15 residues. Germline lookup yields CDR1 SGHRS and CDR2 YFSETQ. The CDR3 loop reads CASSLDVSGAAEAFF. The CDR3 coding sequence is TGCGCCAGCAGCTTGGACGTCTCGGGGGCCGCTGAAGCTTTCTTT.

The gene calls are TRBV4-3 and TRBJ1-2; TRBD1 might be the D (6 bases). V gave up 1 base and J gave up 5 bases, with 8 bases separating them. The CDR3 spans 13 residues. CDR1 LGHNA and CDR2 YSLEER come from the germline V gene. CDR3 in DNA: TGCGCCAGCAGCCAAGGAGGGGGTTATGGCTACACCTTC. This codes for CASSQGGGYGYTF.

This clone was seen only once. This chain joins TRBV2 and TRBJ2-1; D might be TRBD1 (5 bases). Germline CDR1 reads SNHLY; CDR2 reads FYNNEI. The CDR3 consists of 15 residues. V was cut by 3 bases and J by 8 bases, with 17 bases left in between. CDR3 sequence reads: CASSEIGVRADEQFF. The CDR3 bases are TGTGCCAGCAGTGAGATAGGGGTTAGGGCAGATGAGCAGTTCTTC.